The 29 T cell receptor beta chains reported below all come from one sample, sequenced in a study of T cell repertoires in cytomegalovirus infection (dated by TCRdb to the late 2010s). These TCRs' antigens remain unknown. Per the publication, the treatment or condition label means: in vitro stimulation with specific CMV peptide epitopes to enrich CMV-specific T cells. Instrument on record: Illumina HiSeq 1500. In-frame beta chains were kept once TCRdb had trimmed the public reads at Q25 with fastp and called clones with MiXCR. Duplicate CDR3 protein sequences are folded into a single record with the most common DNA and genes. The sample data list around 430,000 distinct CDR3 sequences, and 40% to 50% of these were observed just once. The top ten clones comprise about 41% of the sample. The source was cultured PBMCs, collected from culture after CMV antigen stimulation. The receptors come from a human donor in good health (CMV status not recorded). Some clones in this sample may be carry-over from other donors' samples.

There are a few counts of this clonotype. The rearrangement links TRBV7-6 to TRBJ2-7, with D maybe TRBD2 (5 bases). The CDR3 is 13 residues long. Per germline, CDR1 SGHVS and CDR2 FNYEAQ. With 6 bases removed from V and 5 bases from J, the gap between germline ends came to 14 bases. The CDR3 DNA is TGTGCCAGCAGTTATGGGAGTTCTGACGAGCAGTACTTC. Its translation is CASSYGSSDEQYF. Looking up the rest from reference TRBV7-6 and TRBJ2-7 gives the full variable domain: GAGVSQSPRYKVTKRGQDVALRCDPISGHVSLYWYRQALGQGPEFLTYFNYEAQQDKSGLPNDRFSAERPEGSISTLTIQRTEQRDSAMYRCASSYGSSDEQYFGPGTRLTVT.

The V call is TRBV7-2, the J call TRBJ2-2, with D uncertain. Trimming left V 5 bases short and J 5 bases short, with 6 bases between. This CDR3 comprises 12 residues. Germline CDR1 is SGHTA and CDR2 is FQGNSA. This CDR3 reads CASSPITGELFF. In DNA, the CDR3 is TGTGCCAGCAGCCCTATAACCGGGGAGCTGTTTTTT.

This clonotype has just a few counts. The genes are TRBV11-2 and TRBJ1-2, with a weak D call TRBD1 (5 bases). This CDR3 has 14 amino acids. V shed 5 bases and J shed 2 bases, with 12 bases lying between them. Per the germline V gene, CDR1 is SGHAT and CDR2 is FQNNGV. This chain's CDR3 is CASSIGTANYGYTF. DNA for the CDR3: TGTGCCAGCAGCATTGGGACGGCAAACTATGGCTACACCTTC.

A few counts support this clonotype. V usage is TRBV27 and J usage is TRBJ2-7; D is possibly TRBD1 (5 bases). V was trimmed by 3 bases and J by 0 bases, leaving 15 bases between them. CDR3 length: 16 amino acids. Germline lookup yields CDR1 MNHEY and CDR2 SMNVEV (reference sequence). The CDR3 loop reads CASSFGITGLSYEQYF. The CDR3 DNA reads as TGTGCCAGCAGTTTTGGCATTACAGGCCTCTCCTACGAGCAGTACTTC.

This chain uses TRBV12-3 or TRBV12-4 with TRBJ1-1; D gene unclear. Trimming took 4 bases from V and 8 from J, leaving 11 bases between them. The CDR3 has 12 residues. CDR3 nucleotide sequence: TGTGCCAGCAGTTCCCCTTCCCCAGAAGCTTTCTTT. It encodes CASSSPSPEAFF.

V usage is TRBV6-2 or TRBV6-3 and J usage is TRBJ2-4; D gene uncertain. The CDR3 consists of 15 residues. Germline V gives CDR1 MNHEY, CDR2 SVGEGT. Between the trimmed V and J ends, which lost 3 bases and 1 base, there was a span of 10 bases. The CDR3 sequence is CASSYVPGAKNIQYF. The CDR3, as DNA: TGTGCCAGCAGTTATGTACCCGGGGCCAAAAACATTCAGTACTTC.

V is TRBV7-8 and J is TRBJ2-3; 8 bases map to TRBD1. CDR3 size: 18 residues. Germline CDR1 SGHVS, CDR2 FQNEAQ. Trimming cost V 0 bases and J 4 bases; bases outside gene matches: 12. Here the CDR3 DNA reads TGTGCCAGCAGCTTAGCCGCCGGGACAGGAGATGGTCCAGATACGCAGTATTTT. It encodes CASSLAAGTGDGPDTQYF. Full variable domain (rest looked up from reference TRBV7-8 and TRBJ2-3): GAGVSQSPRYKVAKRGQDVALRCDPISGHVSLFWYQQALGQGPEFLTYFQNEAQLDKSGLPSDRFFAERPEGSVSTLKIQRTQQEDSAVYLCASSLAAGTGDGPDTQYFGPGTRLTVL.

The genes are TRBV2 and TRBJ1-2; 8 positions match TRBD1. The V and J ends lost 7 bases and 8 bases, in that order; junction bases with no gene match: 12. CDR3 length: 14 amino acids. Germline V gene lookup returns CDR1 SNHLY and CDR2 FYNNEI. The CDR3 DNA sequence: TGTGCCAGCACCTCCCGGGGACAGGTGAAAGGCTACACCTTC. Protein sequence: CASTSRGQVKGYTF. Using reference TRBV2 and TRBJ1-2 for the parts outside the CDR3, the full variable domain is EPEVTQTPSHQVTQMGQEVILRCVPISNHLYFYWYRQILGQKVEFLVSFYNNEISEKSEIFDDQFSVERPDGSNFTLKIRSTKLEDSAMYFCASTSRGQVKGYTFGSGTRLTVV.

The chain links TRBV12-3 or TRBV12-4 to TRBJ2-1, with 7 bases fitting TRBD1. Unmatched junction bases numbered 7, after V lost 6 bases and J lost 2 bases. The CDR3 runs to 15 residues. CDR3 DNA sequence: TGTGCCAGCAGGTCCTACAGGGGCCCCTACAATGAGCAGTTCTTC. As protein: CASRSYRGPYNEQFF.

V is TRBV20-1 and J is TRBJ1-1, with no clear D. Germline V gives CDR1 DFQATT, CDR2 SNEGSKA (reference sequence). Trimming left V 3 bases short and J 10 bases short, with 18 bases between. The CDR3 totals 13 residues. The CDR3 protein is CSASLNRVQGAFF. CDR3 bases: TGCAGTGCTAGCCTAAATCGGGTCCAAGGAGCTTTCTTT.

V is TRBV6-1 and J is TRBJ2-1; no firm D call. Trimming cost V 11 bases and J 8 bases, with 16 bases left between them. Germline-derived CDR1 and CDR2 are MNHNS and SASEGT. The CDR3 spans 12 residues. CDR3 bases: TGTGCCGCCCATGGGGTTCTAGATGAGCAGTTCTTC. Amino acid sequence: CAAHGVLDEQFF.

This clonotype was picked up a small number of times. The genes are TRBV6-2 or TRBV6-3 and TRBJ1-3; D not resolved. V lost 2 bases to trimming and J lost 0 bases, with 11 bases between them. The germline CDR1 and CDR2 sequences are MNHEY and SVGEGT. This CDR3 is built from 16 residues. The CDR3 spells CASSYGGKLSGNTIYF. CDR3 coding DNA: TGTGCCAGCAGTTACGGAGGGAAGCTCTCTGGAAACACCATATATTTT.

Only a few counts were recorded for this clonotype. The rearrangement uses TRBV6-2 or TRBV6-3 and TRBJ2-1, with TRBD2 identical over 11 bases. V shed 7 bases and J 5 bases; nucleotides not matched to a gene: 7. The germline CDR1 and CDR2 sequences are MNHEY and SVGEGT. The CDR3 is 15 amino acids. CDR3 amino acids: CASTPPGLADNEQFF. The CDR3 nucleotides are TGTGCCAGCACGCCACCGGGACTAGCGGACAATGAGCAGTTCTTC.

The J gene is TRBJ1-2, the V gene TRBV25-1; maybe TRBD1 (5 bases). The V end lost 5 bases, the J end lost 6 bases, and 16 bases lay between the germline ends. The CDR3 sequence is 14 residues long. From germline, CDR1 is MGHDK and CDR2 SYGVNS. CDR3: CASSTPSRGDGYTF. CDR3 bases: TGTGCCAGCAGTACCCCCTCTCGAGGGGATGGCTACACCTTC.

The J gene is TRBJ2-5, the V gene TRBV6-2 or TRBV6-3; 7 nucleotides agree with TRBD2. The V segment lost 0 bases and the J segment 2 bases; nucleotides outside the gene matches: 6. This CDR3 contains 16 residues. Germline CDR1 and CDR2: MNHEY and SVGEGT. The CDR3 spells CASSYSREALQETQYF. The CDR3, as DNA: TGTGCCAGCAGTTACTCCCGGGAGGCCCTACAAGAGACCCAGTACTTC.

This clonotype was recorded a few times. V is TRBV4-1 and J is TRBJ2-7; D is unclear. Germline V gives CDR1 MGHRA, CDR2 YSYEKL. The CDR3 has 13 residues. Between the trimmed V and J ends, which lost 1 base and 5 bases, there was a span of 9 bases. CDR3 in amino acids: CASSQVRSNEQYF. In DNA form, the CDR3 reads TGCGCCAGCAGCCAAGTCAGGTCTAACGAGCAGTACTTC.

This clonotype turned up a few times. The rearrangement joins TRBV7-2 to TRBJ2-5; D is unclear. The germline V gene encodes CDR1 SGHTA and CDR2 FQGNSA. The CDR3 is made up of 14 amino acids. V lost 3 bases to trimming and J lost 1 base, with 9 bases between them. The CDR3 reads CASSLSRTQETQYF. The CDR3 DNA sequence: TGTGCCAGCAGCTTGAGCCGGACCCAAGAGACCCAGTACTTC.

This clonotype was found many times. The genes are TRBV7-2 and TRBJ1-5, with D possibly matching TRBD1 (6 bases). V was shortened by 6 bases and J by 2 bases, with 11 bases between the two germline ends. Germline V gene sequence: CDR1 SGHTA, CDR2 FQGNSA. This CDR3 has 14 residues. The CDR3 sequence is CASRRGGGNQPQHF. CDR3 DNA sequence: TGTGCCAGCAGGCGGGGGGGCGGCAATCAGCCCCAGCATTTT.

The J gene is TRBJ1-4, the V gene TRBV20-1; 7 bases line up with TRBD1. The CDR3 is 15 amino acids. The V gene's germline CDR1 is DFQATT and CDR2 SNEGSKA (reference sequence). V lost 6 bases to trimming and J lost 0 bases; unmatched junction nucleotides: 7. The chain's CDR3 is CSARDRLATNEKLFF. CDR3 nucleotides: TGCAGTGCAAGGGACAGATTGGCAACTAATGAAAAACTGTTTTTT.

The genes are TRBV2 and TRBJ2-7, with TRBD1 matching over 8 bases. The V gene's germline CDR1 is SNHLY and CDR2 FYNNEI. The V and J ends lost 8 bases and 5 bases, in that order; junction bases with no gene match: 5. The CDR3 is 12 amino acids. DNA of the CDR3: TGTGCCAGCCAGGACAGGGCCCACGAGCAGTACTTC. It is translated as CASQDRAHEQYF.

This clonotype appeared a few times. The CDR3 sequence is CASSFLSGRSTDTQYF. As DNA, the CDR3 is TGTGCCAGCAGCTTCCTTAGCGGGAGAAGCACAGATACGCAGTATTTT. V and J are TRBV7-2 and TRBJ2-3, with 9 bases aligning to TRBD2. There are 16 residues in the CDR3. Germline values: CDR1 SGHTA, CDR2 FQGNSA. The V and J ends lost 3 bases and 0 bases, in that order; junction bases with no gene match: 4.

The chain combines TRBV6-2 or TRBV6-3 with TRBJ2-7; D unclear. This CDR3 spans 15 amino acids. The germline V gene has CDR1 MNHEY and CDR2 SVGEGT. V was shortened by 0 bases and J by 2 bases, with 11 bases between the two germline ends. The CDR3 nucleotides are TGTGCCAGCAGTTACTCACAGAAAGACACCTACGAGCAGTACTTC. This sequence encodes CASSYSQKDTYEQYF.

The chain has TRBV20-1 and TRBJ2-7; D gene ambiguous. CDR1 is DFQATT and CDR2 is SNEGSKA in the germline V gene (reference sequence). Trimming left V 3 bases short and J 0 bases short, with 6 bases between. CDR3 length equals 12 residues. This CDR3 is CSASPASYEQYF. As DNA, the CDR3 is TGCAGTGCTAGTCCAGCCTCCTACGAGCAGTACTTC.

This chain connects TRBV20-1 to TRBJ2-3; D possibly corresponds to TRBD1 (6 bases). Germline V gene lookup returns CDR1 DFQATT and CDR2 SNEGSKA (reference sequence). Trimming stripped 6 bases from V and 2 bases from J, with 15 bases between. The CDR3 runs to 14 residues. CDR3 in amino acids: CSASSGQHTDTQYF. Written as DNA, the CDR3 is TGCAGTGCGTCCTCGGGACAACACACAGATACGCAGTATTTT.

The chain has TRBV5-1 and TRBJ1-3; a weak D match, TRBD1 (5 bases). The CDR3 totals 15 residues. V was pared by 0 bases and J by 8 bases, with 15 bases between. Germline V gene sequence: CDR1 SGHRS, CDR2 YFSETQ. CDR3 sequence reads: CASSLGQPYRDTIYF. The CDR3 region has the DNA TGCGCCAGCAGCTTGGGACAGCCCTACCGGGACACCATATATTTT.

This chain links TRBV12-3 or TRBV12-4 with TRBJ2-1, with 11 bases that match TRBD2. The CDR3 totals 19 residues. With 4 bases clipped from V and 0 bases from J, the junction kept 11 bases outside the gene matches. Here the CDR3 DNA reads TGTGCCAGCAGTTCCGCACCGGGACTAGCGGAAGACTCCTACAATGAGCAGTTCTTC. The encoded protein is CASSSAPGLAEDSYNEQFF.

This rearrangement joins TRBV27 to TRBJ2-7, with a tentative D call TRBD2 (5 bases). Germline V gives CDR1 MNHEY, CDR2 SMNVEV (reference sequence). Trimming took 2 bases from V and 12 from J, leaving 17 bases between them. There are 13 residues in the CDR3. The CDR3 DNA reads as TGTGCCAGCAGTTTACGGCAGGATAGCGAAAGGTACTTC. Encoded protein: CASSLRQDSERYF.

The chain has TRBV2 and TRBJ2-2, with D tentatively TRBD2 (6 bases). Germline CDR1 and CDR2: SNHLY and FYNNEI. Trimming cost V 8 bases and J 0 bases, with 13 bases left between them. The CDR3 spans 15 residues. CDR3 region: CASLAGSANTGELFF. The CDR3 nucleotides read TGTGCCAGCCTCGCCGGGAGCGCGAACACCGGGGAGCTGTTTTTT.

J is TRBJ2-7 and V is TRBV15; D tentatively fits TRBD1 or TRBD2 (5 bases each). The CDR3 sequence is 17 residues long. Trimming took 2 bases from V and 6 from J, leaving 23 bases between them. Germline values: CDR1 LNHNV, CDR2 YYDKDF (reference sequence). CDR3 amino acids: CATSRPFRDGSSPEQYF. The CDR3 nucleotides read TGTGCCACCAGCAGACCCTTTAGGGACGGATCTTCTCCCGAGCAGTACTTC.